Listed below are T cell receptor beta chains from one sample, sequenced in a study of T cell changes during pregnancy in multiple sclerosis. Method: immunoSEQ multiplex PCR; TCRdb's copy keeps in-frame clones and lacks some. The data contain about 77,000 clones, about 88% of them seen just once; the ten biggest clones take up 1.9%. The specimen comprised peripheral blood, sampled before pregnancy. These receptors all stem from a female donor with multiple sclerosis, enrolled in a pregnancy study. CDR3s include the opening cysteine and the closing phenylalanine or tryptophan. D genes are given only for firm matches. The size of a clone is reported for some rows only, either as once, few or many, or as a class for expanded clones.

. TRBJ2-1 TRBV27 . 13 CASSYDRNNEQFF TGTGCCAGCAGTTATGACAGGAACAATGAGCAGTTCTTC
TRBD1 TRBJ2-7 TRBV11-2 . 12 CASSLTGAEQYF TGTGCCAGCAGCTTGACAGGGGCCGAGCAGTACTTC
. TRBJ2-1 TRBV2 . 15 CASVRLGGPYNEQFF TGTGCCAGCGTCCGCCTGGGGGGTCCTTACAATGAGCAGTTCTTC
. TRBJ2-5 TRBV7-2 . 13 CASSLETARTQYF TGTGCCAGCAGCTTAGAGACAGCGCGGACCCAGTACTTC
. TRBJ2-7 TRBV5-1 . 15 CASSSGGAIGYEQYF TGCGCCAGCAGCTCTGGCGGGGCGATCGGCTACGAGCAGTACTTC
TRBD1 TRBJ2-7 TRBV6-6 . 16 CATRSRRGQSSYEQYF TGTGCCACCCGCAGCCGAAGGGGACAGAGCTCCTACGAGCAGTACTTC
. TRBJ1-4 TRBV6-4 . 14 CASSAQASGEKLFF TGTGCCAGCAGTGCCCAAGCGTCAGGGGAAAAACTGTTTTTT
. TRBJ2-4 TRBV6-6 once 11 CASSYDGGQYF TGTGCCAGCAGTTATGACGGAGGGCAGTACTTC
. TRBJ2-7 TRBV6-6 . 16 CASSYFEDRISSEQYF TGTGCCAGCAGTTACTTCGAAGACAGGATTTCCTCCGAGCAGTACTTC
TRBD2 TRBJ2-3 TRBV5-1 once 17 CASSLGSSGVGTDTQYF TGCGCCAGCAGCTTAGGCTCAAGCGGGGTGGGCACAGATACGCAGTATTTT
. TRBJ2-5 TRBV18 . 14 CASSLAGPQETQYF TGTGCCAGCTCGCTCGCGGGCCCCCAAGAGACCCAGTACTTC
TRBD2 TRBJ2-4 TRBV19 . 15 CASSIQLAGGGIQYF TGTGCCAGTAGTATCCAACTAGCGGGGGGGGGCATTCAGTACTTC
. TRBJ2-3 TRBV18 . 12 CASSPPSRAQYF TGTGCCAGCTCACCACCTAGCCGGGCGCAGTATTTT
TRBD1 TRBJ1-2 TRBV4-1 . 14 CASGDRALFPGYTF TGCGCCAGCGGGGACAGGGCCCTTTTCCCTGGCTACACCTTC
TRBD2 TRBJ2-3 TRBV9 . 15 CASSPLHSGADTQYF TGTGCCAGCAGCCCCCTGCATAGCGGGGCAGATACGCAGTATTTT
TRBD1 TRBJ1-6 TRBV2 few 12 CASRRGPSPLHF TGTGCCAGCAGAAGGGGGCCCTCACCCCTCCACTTT
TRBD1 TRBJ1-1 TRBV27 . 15 CASSLWRQGVLEAFF TGTGCCAGCAGTTTATGGCGCCAGGGGGTACTTGAAGCTTTCTTT
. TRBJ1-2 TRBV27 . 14 CASSSTGSGYGYTF TGTGCCAGCAGTTCAACAGGGTCCGGCTATGGCTACACCTTC
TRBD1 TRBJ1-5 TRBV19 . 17 CASSSLGDRFTNQPQHF TGTGCCAGTAGTTCACTGGGGGACAGGTTCACAAATCAGCCCCAGCATTTT
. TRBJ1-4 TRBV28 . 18 CASPPPGRTAATNEKLFF TGTGCCAGCCCTCCCCCTGGGCGGACTGCTGCAACTAATGAAAAACTGTTTTTT
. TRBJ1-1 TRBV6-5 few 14 CASSLRQQDTEAFF TGTGCCAGCAGTCTCCGACAGCAGGACACTGAAGCTTTCTTT
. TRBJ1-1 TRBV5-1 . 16 CASSLQGIGMNTEAFF TGCGCCAGCAGCTTACAGGGTATAGGGATGAACACTGAAGCTTTCTTT
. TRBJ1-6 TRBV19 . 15 CASKREAAYNSPLHF TGTGCCAGTAAGAGGGAGGCGGCATATAATTCACCCCTCCACTTT
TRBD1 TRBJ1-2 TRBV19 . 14 CASSIRDRGYGYTF TGTGCCAGTAGTATAAGGGACAGGGGTTACGGCTACACCTTC
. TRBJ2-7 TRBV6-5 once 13 CASSYVPRYEQYF TGTGCCAGCAGTTATGTCCCGCGCTACGAGCAGTACTTC
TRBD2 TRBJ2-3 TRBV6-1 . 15 CASTLLAGGPDTQYF TGTGCCAGCACCCTTCTAGCGGGGGGGCCAGATACGCAGTATTTT
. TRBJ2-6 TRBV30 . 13 CAWSGAGANVLTF TGTGCCTGGAGCGGGGCTGGGGCCAACGTCCTGACTTTC
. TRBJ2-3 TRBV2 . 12 CASSSGADTQYF TGTGCCAGCAGTTCGGGGGCAGATACGCAGTATTTT
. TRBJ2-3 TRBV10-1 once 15 CASSEAGQSTDTQYF TGCGCCAGCAGTGAGGCGGGGCAAAGCACAGATACGCAGTATTTT
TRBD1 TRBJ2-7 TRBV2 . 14 CASRNRDRGYEQYF TGTGCCAGCAGAAACCGGGACAGGGGCTACGAGCAGTACTTC
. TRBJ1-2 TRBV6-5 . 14 CASRWGHVQGGYTF TGTGCCAGCAGGTGGGGACACGTCCAAGGGGGCTACACCTTC
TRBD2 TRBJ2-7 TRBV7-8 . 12 CASMGLEVEQYF TGTGCCAGCATGGGACTAGAGGTCGAGCAGTACTTC
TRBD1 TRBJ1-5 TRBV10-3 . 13 CAISGTENQPQHF TGTGCCATCAGCGGGACAGAAAATCAGCCCCAGCATTTT
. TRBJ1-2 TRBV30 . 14 CAWSRSGKGYGYTF TGTGCCTGGAGTAGGTCAGGGAAGGGCTATGGCTACACCTTC
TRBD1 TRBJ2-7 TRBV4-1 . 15 CASSRTGQRTYEQYF TGCGCCAGCAGCCGTACGGGACAGCGAACCTACGAGCAGTACTTC
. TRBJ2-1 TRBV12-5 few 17 CASGQTPDGSSYNEQFF TGTGCTAGTGGTCAAACCCCGGACGGGAGCTCCTACAATGAGCAGTTCTTC
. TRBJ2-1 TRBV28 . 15 CASSLAGSSYNEQFF TGTGCCAGCAGTTTGGCGGGAAGCTCCTACAATGAGCAGTTCTTC
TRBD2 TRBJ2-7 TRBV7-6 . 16 CASSWTVAGGLNEQYF TGTGCCAGCAGCTGGACGGTAGCGGGGGGGTTGAACGAGCAGTACTTC
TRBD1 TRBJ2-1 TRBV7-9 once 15 CASSAPGQGDNEQFF TGTGCCAGCAGCGCTCCGGGACAGGGGGACAATGAGCAGTTCTTC
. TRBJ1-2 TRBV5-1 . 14 CASSLAEGVGGYTF TGCGCCAGCAGCTTGGCAGAGGGCGTGGGCGGCTACACCTTC
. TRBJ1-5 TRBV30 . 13 CAWSVQLGVPQHF TGTGCCTGGAGTGTACAACTAGGTGTTCCCCAGCATTTT
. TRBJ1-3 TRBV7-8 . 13 CASSSGSVNTIYF TGTGCCAGCAGCTCCGGGTCCGTAAACACCATATATTTT
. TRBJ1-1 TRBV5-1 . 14 CASTQGTGNTEAFF TGCGCCAGCACTCAGGGGACGGGGAACACTGAAGCTTTCTTT
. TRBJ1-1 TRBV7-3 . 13 CASSLTGNTEAFF TGTGCCAGCAGCTTAACCGGGAACACTGAAGCTTTCTTT
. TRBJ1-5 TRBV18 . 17 CASSPAFPGYLNQPQHF TGTGCCAGCTCACCAGCCTTTCCGGGATACCTCAATCAGCCCCAGCATTTT
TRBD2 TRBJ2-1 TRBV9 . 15 CASSGTSGGRGTQFF TGTGCCAGCAGCGGGACTAGCGGGGGCCGGGGTACGCAGTTCTTC
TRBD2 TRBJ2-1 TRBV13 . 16 CASTMGSGGSYNEQFF TGTGCCAGCACCATGGGAAGCGGGGGGTCCTACAATGAGCAGTTCTTC
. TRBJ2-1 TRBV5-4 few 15 CASSLSQGPYNEQFF TGTGCCAGCAGCTTGTCCCAGGGTCCCTACAATGAGCAGTTCTTC
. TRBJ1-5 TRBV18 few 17 CASSPSTGQRSNQPQHF TGTGCCAGCTCACCCTCGACTGGACAGCGCAGCAATCAGCCCCAGCATTTT
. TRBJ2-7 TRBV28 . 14 CATQLGHRPAEQYF TGTGCCACCCAATTGGGACACCGACCAGCCGAGCAGTACTTC
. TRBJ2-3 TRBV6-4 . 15 CASSDFGGSTDTQYF TGTGCCAGCAGTGACTTTGGGGGGAGCACAGATACGCAGTATTTT
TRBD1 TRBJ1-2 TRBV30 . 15 CAWSPDRDNNYGYTF TGTGCCTGGAGTCCGGACAGGGATAATAACTATGGCTACACCTTC
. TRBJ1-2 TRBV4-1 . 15 CASSQPSAGQPGYTF TGCGCCAGCAGCCAACCGTCGGCAGGGCAGCCGGGCTACACCTTC